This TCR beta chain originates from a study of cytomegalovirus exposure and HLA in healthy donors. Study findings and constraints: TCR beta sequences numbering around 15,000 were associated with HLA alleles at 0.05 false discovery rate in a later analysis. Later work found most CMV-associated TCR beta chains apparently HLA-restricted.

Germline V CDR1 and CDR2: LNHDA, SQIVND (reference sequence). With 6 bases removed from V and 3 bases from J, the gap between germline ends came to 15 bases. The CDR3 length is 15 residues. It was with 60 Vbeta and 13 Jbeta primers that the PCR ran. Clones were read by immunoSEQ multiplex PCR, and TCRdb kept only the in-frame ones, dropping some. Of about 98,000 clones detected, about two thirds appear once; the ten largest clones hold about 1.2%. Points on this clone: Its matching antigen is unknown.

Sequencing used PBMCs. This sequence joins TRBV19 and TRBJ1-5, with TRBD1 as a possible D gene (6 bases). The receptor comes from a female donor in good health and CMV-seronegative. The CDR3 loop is CASRSTGSYNQPQHF. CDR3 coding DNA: TGTGCCAGTAGGTCAACAGGGTCCTACAATCAGCCCCAGCATTTT.